This T cell receptor beta chain was captured in a study of post-analysis software for immune sequencing data. Background on the study: Relapsing-remitting, secondary progressive and progressive-relapsing courses of multiple sclerosis were included. The study's findings and limits: By F measure, strong co-clustering occurred among samples prepared in the same batch. Significantly lower normalized Chao1 diversity was seen in multiple sclerosis patients than in controls. Higher frequency in patients than in controls was seen for roughly five TRBV segments, with TRBV5-6, TRBV5-1 and TRBV20-1 among them.

This clonotype was detected only a few times. The antigen remains undetermined. The CDR3 is 14 amino acids. V dropped 6 bases and J dropped 0; count of bases not matched to a gene: 4. Germline-derived CDR1 and CDR2 are SQVTM and ANQGSEA. Prepared TCR beta cDNA libraries contained unique molecular identifiers. Input of about 0.85 to 10 million T cells yielded around 460,000 cDNA molecules. One entry per CDR3 protein results from TCRdb running MiXCR on the PCR reads. The sample carries 820,000 or so distinct CDR3 sequences, approximately 50% recorded once. The material sequenced was blood. The V and J genes are TRBV29-1 and TRBJ2-7, with 11 nucleotides matching TRBD2. The TCR sequence derives from a girl aged 5-17 years with multiple sclerosis. CDR3: CSVLAGGSSYEQYF. In nucleotides, the CDR3 is TGCAGCGTCCTAGCGGGGGGCAGCTCCTACGAGCAGTACTTC.